A single sample is the source of the 23 T cell receptor beta chains below, sequenced in a study of blood T cell repertoires in COVID-19. Clones were sequenced by immunoSEQ multiplex PCR, and TCRdb holds only the in-frame ones, with some missing. Here the sample spans 200,000 to 250,000 clones, 80% to 85% being singletons. The material sequenced was peripheral blood. The receptors come from a woman older than 75 with active or convalescent COVID-19.

This chain joins TRBV5-1 and TRBJ2-2; D not resolved. The CDR3 is 14 residues long. CDR1 SGHRS and CDR2 YFSETQ come from the germline V gene. V was pared by 0 bases and J by 4 bases, with 7 bases between. The CDR3 DNA reads as TGCGCCAGCAGCTTGGAGAGAATCACCGGGGAGCTGTTTTTT. This codes for CASSLERITGELFF.

The chain is built from TRBV27 and TRBJ2-7, with 7 bases lining up with TRBD1. The CDR3 length is 14 residues. From germline, CDR1 is MNHEY and CDR2 SMNVEV (reference sequence). The junction had 9 bases not matched to a gene; V was cut back by 5 bases and J by 5 bases. The CDR3 region has the DNA TGTGCCAGCAGTCGCCGACAGGGTATCCACGAGCAGTACTTC. This translates into CASSRRQGIHEQYF.

This clone was seen a few times. The chain combines TRBV24-1 with TRBJ2-5, with 10 bases fitting TRBD1. Germline V gene data show CDR1 as KGHDR and CDR2 as SFDVKD. V shed 7 bases, J shed 5 bases, and the junction held 9 bases outside the gene matches. CDR3 length: 15 residues. The DNA for the CDR3 is TGTGCCACCAGCTCCGGGACAGGGGTGGGCGAGACCCAGTACTTC. Its translation: CATSSGTGVGETQYF.

The genes are TRBV18 and TRBJ2-1, with TRBD2 identical over 12 bases. The germline CDR1 and CDR2 sequences are KGHSH and LQKENI. The trim removed 4 bases at V and 9 bases at J, leaving 7 bases unmatched. The CDR3 covers 15 residues. The CDR3 nucleotides read TGTGCCAGCTCACAGCTAGCGGGGGGGCGAGGTGAGCAGTTCTTC. It yields the protein CASSQLAGGRGEQFF.

The CDR3 coding sequence is TGCAGCGTTGATTCTAGCGGTTACAATGAGCAGTTCTTC. Protein: CSVDSSGYNEQFF. This chain links TRBV29-1 with TRBJ2-1; 7 bases agree with TRBD2. The germline CDR1 and CDR2 sequences are SQVTM and ANQGSEA. Losses at the gene ends were 3 bases for V and 4 bases for J; bases not matched to a gene: 3. This CDR3 comprises 13 residues.

This clone was picked up one time. The J gene is TRBJ1-5, the V gene TRBV5-8, with no clear D. V was pared by 4 bases and J by 1 base, with 9 bases between. The germline gives CDR1 SGHTS, CDR2 YDEGEE. The CDR3 totals 14 residues. The CDR3 protein is CASSPRVSNQPQHF. The CDR3 region has the DNA TGTGCCAGCAGCCCCCGAGTGAGCAATCAGCCCCAGCATTTT. Full variable domain (rest looked up from reference TRBV5-8 and TRBJ1-5): EAGVTQSPTHLIKTRGQQATLRCSPISGHTSVYWYQQALGLGLQFLLWYDEGEERNRGNFPPRFSGRQFPNYSSELNVNALELEDSALYLCASSPRVSNQPQHFGDGTRLSIL.

The V gene is TRBV7-2, the J gene TRBJ2-7; D gene ambiguous. V was cut by 0 bases and J by 6 bases, with 9 bases left in between. The CDR3 loop spans 13 amino acids. Germline loops: CDR1 SGHTA, CDR2 FQGNSA. The CDR3 bases are TGTGCCAGCAGCTTAGCGCCGCGTGGCGAGCAGTACTTC. Protein: CASSLAPRGEQYF.

This clone was recorded only once. This rearrangement joins TRBV7-9 to TRBJ2-1, with 9 nucleotides matching TRBD2. Germline V gene sequence: CDR1 SEHNR, CDR2 FQNEAQ (reference sequence). V shed 1 base, J shed 2 bases, and the junction held 3 bases outside the gene matches. There are 16 residues in the CDR3. The CDR3 sequence: CASSLDLAGAYNEQFF. The CDR3 coding sequence is TGTGCCAGCAGCTTAGATTTAGCGGGGGCCTACAATGAGCAGTTCTTC.

This chain links TRBV5-8 with TRBJ2-3, with D unresolved. Germline assignment: CDR1 SGHTS and CDR2 YDEGEE. The V end was cut by 0 bases, the J end by 1 base, with 9 bases between. The CDR3 runs to 15 residues. CDR3 bases: TGTGCCAGCAGCTTGGAGTCTCAGGGCACAGATACGCAGTATTTT. Encoded protein: CASSLESQGTDTQYF.

The gene calls are TRBV4-3 and TRBJ1-4; no firm D call. The CDR3 runs to 15 residues. CDR1 is LGHNA, CDR2 YSLEER, per germline. V gave up 1 base and J gave up 6 bases, with 12 bases separating them. This chain's CDR3 is CASSQGVHGDEKLFF. The CDR3 bases are TGCGCCAGCAGCCAAGGCGTCCACGGGGATGAAAAACTGTTTTTT.

CDR3 amino acids: CASSQGRTGELFF. CDR3 sequence (DNA): TGTGCCAGCTCTCAAGGGAGAACCGGGGAGCTGTTTTTT. The chain couples TRBV18 to TRBJ2-2, with a weak D call TRBD2 (5 bases). CDR3 size: 13 residues. In germline, CDR1 is KGHSH, CDR2 LQKENI. With 6 bases removed from V and 5 bases from J, the gap between germline ends came to 10 bases. Combining the CDR3 with reference TRBV18 and TRBJ2-2 gives the whole variable domain NAGVMQNPRHLVRRRGQEARLRCSPMKGHSHVYWYRQLPEEGLKFMVYLQKENIIDESGMPKERFSAEFPKEGPSILRIQQVVRGDSAAYFCASSQGRTGELFFGEGSRLTVL.

This clone was observed a few times. The genes are TRBV4-2 and TRBJ2-1; 9 positions match TRBD2. Germline CDR1 and CDR2: LGHNA and YNFKEQ. J lost 2 bases, V lost 1 base, and 3 bases had no gene match. The CDR3 sequence is 16 residues long. The CDR3 DNA reads as TGTGCCAGCAGCCAAGCTGGCGGGGGGGCCTACAATGAGCAGTTCTTC. Translation: CASSQAGGGAYNEQFF.

V gene TRBV29-1 combines with J gene TRBJ2-1; 12 bases fit TRBD2. The CDR3 totals 13 residues. Germline V gives CDR1 SQVTM, CDR2 ANQGSEA. V lost 3 bases to trimming and J lost 12 bases; unmatched junction nucleotides: 6. CDR3 DNA: TGCAGCGTTGACGAACTAGCGGGGGGTCGGCAGTTCTTC. Its translation is CSVDELAGGRQFF.

The CDR3 loop is CASSLVMANTEAFF. The DNA for the CDR3 is TGTGCCAGCAGCTTAGTTATGGCAAACACTGAAGCTTTCTTT. The chain is built from TRBV11-2 and TRBJ1-1; no definite D call. The V end lost 1 base, the J end lost 2 bases, and 8 bases lay between the germline ends. This CDR3 is built from 14 residues. The germline V gene encodes CDR1 SGHAT and CDR2 FQNNGV. Based on the CDR3 plus reference TRBV11-2 and TRBJ1-1, the full variable domain is EAGVAQSPRYKIIEKRQSVAFWCNPISGHATLYWYQQILGQGPKLLIQFQNNGVVDDSQLPKDRFSAERLKGVDSTLKIQPAKLEDSAVYLCASSLVMANTEAFFGQGTRLTVV.

The rearrangement links TRBV9 to TRBJ1-4; D might be TRBD1 (6 bases). The ends were cut back, 4 bases at V and 1 base at J, with 8 bases in the middle. CDR1 SGDLS and CDR2 YYNGEE come from the germline V gene. The CDR3 extends over 14 amino acids. Here the CDR3 reads CASSKQGTNEKLFF. The DNA of the CDR3 is TGTGCCAGCAGCAAACAGGGAACTAATGAAAAACTGTTTTTT.

This sequence joins TRBV3-1 (or the pseudogene TRBV3-2) and TRBJ2-2, with TRBD1 matching 7 bases. The length of the CDR3 is 13 residues. Germline lookup yields CDR1 LGHDT and CDR2 YNNKEL (reference sequence). V shed 9 bases, J shed 6 bases, and the junction held 7 bases outside the gene matches. The DNA for the CDR3 is TGTGCCAGTAAGACACAGGGGCCCGGGGAGCTGTTTTTT. Encoded protein: CASKTQGPGELFF.

This clone was observed a handful of times. The rearrangement uses TRBV7-3 and TRBJ2-2, with TRBD1 identical over 8 bases. Unmatched junction bases numbered 0, after V lost 3 bases and J lost 6 bases. CDR1 and CDR2 (germline): SGHTA, FQGTGA. CDR3 length equals 13 residues. The CDR3 DNA reads TGTGCCAGCAGCTTGACAGGGGCCGGGGAGCTGTTTTTT. As protein: CASSLTGAGELFF.

This chain connects TRBV6-2 or TRBV6-3 to TRBJ2-2; D ambiguous. V dropped 1 base and J dropped 7 bases, with 10 bases sitting between them. Germline CDR1 and CDR2: MNHEY and SVGEGT. This CDR3 is built from 14 residues. CDR3 in amino acids: CASSYLLRGGELFF. The CDR3 nucleotides are TGTGCCAGCAGTTACTTACTACGAGGCGGGGAGCTGTTTTTT.

The rearrangement uses TRBV30 and TRBJ1-2; D unresolved. Germline V gene data show CDR1 as GTSNPN and CDR2 as SVGIG (reference sequence). The CDR3 is 11 residues long. Trimming took 3 bases from V and 1 from J, leaving 3 bases between them. The CDR3 reads CAWSLNYGYTF. The CDR3 region has the DNA TGTGCCTGGAGCCTTAACTATGGCTACACCTTC.

This rearrangement joins TRBV5-1 to TRBJ1-2; no clear D. Germline loops: CDR1 SGHRS, CDR2 YFSETQ. Trimming pared 0 bases from V and 8 bases from J, leaving 11 bases between. The CDR3 loop spans 13 amino acids. The chain's CDR3 is CASSLGGDQGYTF. In DNA, the CDR3 is TGCGCCAGCAGCTTGGGCGGGGATCAAGGCTACACCTTC.

The chain combines TRBV18 with TRBJ2-1, with 9 bases matching TRBD2. The V segment lost 1 base and the J segment 6 bases; nucleotides outside the gene matches: 7. Germline CDR1 reads KGHSH; CDR2 reads LQKENI. The CDR3 loop spans 16 amino acids. This CDR3 is CASSPQGGTSFNEQFF. CDR3 sequence (DNA): TGTGCCAGCTCACCACAGGGCGGGACTAGCTTCAATGAGCAGTTCTTC.

This CDR3 is CASSYDPGLARETQYF. The CDR3 DNA sequence: TGTGCCAGCAGTTACGATCCGGGACTAGCGAGAGAGACCCAGTACTTC. The V and J genes are TRBV6-5 and TRBJ2-5; 10 nucleotides match TRBD2. The V and J ends lost 2 bases and 4 bases, in that order; junction bases with no gene match: 7. CDR1 is MNHEY, CDR2 SVGAGI, per germline. The CDR3 sequence is 16 residues long.

CDR3 loop: CASSQEIASGGARNEQFF. CDR3 coding DNA: TGCGCCAGCAGCCAAGAGATAGCTAGCGGGGGGGCCAGAAATGAGCAGTTCTTC. The chain recombines TRBV4-1 with TRBJ2-1; TRBD2 matches 12 bases. Germline CDR1 is MGHRA and CDR2 is YSYEKL. This CDR3 is 18 amino acids long. V dropped 0 bases and J dropped 7; count of bases not matched to a gene: 10.